The 18 T cell receptor beta chains below come from one sample, sequenced in a study of T cells in Graves' hyperthyroidism and ophthalmopathy. RNA transcripts gave rise to amplified TCR beta CDR3 regions. An initial round of RT-PCR targeting the TCR CDR3 relied on the HTBI primer set. TCRdb reanalysed the multiplex PCR reads using MiXCR and keeps one entry per CDR3 protein. The sample shows 600,000 or so distinct CDR3 sequences, about 45% of them seen only once. Material: peripheral blood or thyroid tissue (not recorded which). These receptors came from a woman aged 18-29 years with Graves' hyperthyroidism.

This sequence joins TRBV6-1 and TRBJ1-2; 7 bases are a match to TRBD1. CDR1 is MNHNS and CDR2 is SASEGT in the germline V gene. The CDR3 contains 14 residues. The junction had 8 bases not matched to a gene; V was cut back by 6 bases and J by 4 bases. DNA for the CDR3: TGTGCCAGCAGACACAGACAGGGTTTCTATGGCTACACCTTC. Protein product: CASRHRQGFYGYTF.

This chain joins TRBV7-9 and TRBJ1-5, with D possibly being TRBD1 (5 bases). The CDR3 loop spans 16 amino acids. With 6 bases removed from V and 2 bases from J, the gap between germline ends came to 17 bases. Germline V gene lookup returns CDR1 SEHNR and CDR2 FQNEAQ (reference sequence). CDR3 nucleotides: TGTGCCAGCAGTGCGATCGGGGGGGAGCGCAATCAGCCCCAGCATTTT. This gives the protein CASSAIGGERNQPQHF.

This clonotype was seen many times. The genes are TRBV7-2 and TRBJ2-7, with D perhaps being TRBD1 or TRBD2 (5 bases each). Germline V gene sequence: CDR1 SGHTA, CDR2 FQGNSA. Trimming took 5 bases from V and 2 from J, leaving 10 bases between them. The CDR3 has 13 residues. The CDR3 nucleotides are TGTGCCAGCAGCAAGGGACCCGCCTACGAGCAGTACTTC. Its protein product is CASSKGPAYEQYF.

This clonotype was counted once. The CDR3 nucleotides read TGTGCCAGCAGCTTTGCGGGAGTGACAGATACGCAGTATTTT. This sequence encodes CASSFAGVTDTQYF. The rearrangement joins TRBV7-2 to TRBJ2-3; TRBD2 matches 7 bases. This CDR3 region has 14 residues. Germline-derived CDR1 and CDR2 are SGHTA and FQGNSA. The J segment lost 3 bases and the V segment lost 3 bases, leaving 3 bases of the junction unmatched.

The chain recombines TRBV5-1 with TRBJ1-3; D is possibly TRBD1 (6 bases). The CDR3 is 15 amino acids. Trimming stripped 1 base from V and 1 base from J, with 9 bases between. Germline CDR1 is SGHRS and CDR2 is YFSETQ. CDR3 protein: CASSLWGASGNTIYF. The CDR3 coding sequence is TGCGCCAGCAGCTTGTGGGGGGCTTCTGGAAACACCATATATTTT. The whole variable domain, remainder taken from reference TRBV5-1 and TRBJ1-3, is KAGVTQTPRYLIKTRGQQVTLSCSPISGHRSVSWYQQTPGQGLQFLFEYFSETQRNKGNFPGRFSGRQFSNSRSEMNVSTLELGDSALYLCASSLWGASGNTIYFGEGSWLTVV.

This sequence joins TRBV29-1 and TRBJ1-1, with 9 bases lining up with TRBD1. After removal of 6 bases from V and 11 bases from J, the junction contained 10 bases not matched to a gene. Germline values: CDR1 SQVTM, CDR2 ANQGSEA. The CDR3 consists of 12 residues. CDR3 region: CSVDRGTGFAFF. The CDR3 nucleotides read TGCAGCGTAGACAGGGGGACAGGTTTCGCTTTCTTT.

The sample holds many counts of this clonotype. This chain connects TRBV24-1 to TRBJ1-1, with a possible D match to TRBD1 (5 bases). Germline V lookup: CDR1 KGHDR, CDR2 SFDVKD. The CDR3 has 13 amino acids. V lost 0 bases and J 8 bases, leaving 9 bases between the germline ends. The CDR3 spells CATSDLGREEAFF. The CDR3 nucleotides are TGTGCCACCAGTGATTTGGGCAGGGAAGAAGCTTTCTTT.

This clonotype has only a few counts. CDR3 sequence: CSVEETGGRGYTF. The CDR3 region has the DNA TGCAGCGTTGAAGAAACAGGGGGCAGAGGCTACACCTTC. The V and J genes are TRBV29-1 and TRBJ1-2; the match to TRBD1 covers 9 bases. Germline-derived CDR1 and CDR2 are SQVTM and ANQGSEA. V shed 0 bases and J 8 bases; nucleotides not matched to a gene: 4. The CDR3 runs 13 residues. Full variable domain (remainder filled in from reference TRBV29-1 and TRBJ1-2): SAVISQKPSRDICQRGTSLTIQCQVDSQVTMMFWYRQQPGQSLTLIATANQGSEATYESGFVIDKFPISRPNLTFSTLTVSNMSPEDSSIYLCSVEETGGRGYTFGSGTRLTVV.

The chain carries TRBV7-6 and TRBJ2-7, with 11 positions matching TRBD2. Losses at the gene ends were 5 bases for V and 5 bases for J; bases not matched to a gene: 11. The CDR3 is 16 residues long. CDR1 and CDR2 (germline): SGHVS, FNYEAQ. The CDR3 DNA reads as TGTGCCAGCAGCCAAGAAACTAGCGGGAGTTCCCACGAGCAGTACTTC. Protein sequence: CASSQETSGSSHEQYF. The complete variable domain, with remaining parts taken from reference TRBV7-6 and TRBJ2-7, reads GAGVSQSPRYKVTKRGQDVALRCDPISGHVSLYWYRQALGQGPEFLTYFNYEAQQDKSGLPNDRFSAERPEGSISTLTIQRTEQRDSAMYRCASSQETSGSSHEQYFGPGTRLTVT.

This clonotype was detected ten times or more. The rearrangement links TRBV2 to TRBJ2-5, with 7 positions matching TRBD2. CDR3 length: 15 residues. The junction had 5 bases not matched to a gene; V was cut back by 2 bases and J by 2 bases. From germline, CDR1 is SNHLY and CDR2 FYNNEI. The CDR3 reads CASSELAAVQETQYF. The CDR3, as DNA: TGTGCCAGCAGTGAACTAGCGGCAGTACAAGAGACCCAGTACTTC.

This clonotype has more than one count but fewer than ten. The J gene is TRBJ2-2, the V gene TRBV29-1; D is perhaps TRBD2 (5 bases). V lost 7 bases, J lost 1 base, and 16 bases lay in between. The CDR3 is made up of 15 amino acids. Germline V gene data show CDR1 as SQVTM and CDR2 as ANQGSEA. CDR3 region: CSAVLGRENTGELFF. Here the CDR3 DNA reads TGCAGCGCCGTACTAGGTCGGGAGAACACCGGGGAGCTGTTTTTT.

The chain carries TRBV6-1 and TRBJ2-2; D is perhaps TRBD2 (5 bases). The V gene lost 4 bases and the J gene lost 1 base, with 10 bases spanning the gap. Germline V CDR1 and CDR2: MNHNS, SASEGT. The length of the CDR3 is 15 residues. CDR3 DNA sequence: TGTGCCAGCAGTGTCCCGGGGTTGAACACCGGGGAGCTGTTTTTT. Protein sequence: CASSVPGLNTGELFF.

This clonotype was recorded many times. The CDR3 DNA follows: TGTGCCATCAGTGCAGAGAACACTGAAGCTTTCTTT. This translates into CAISAENTEAFF. V and J are TRBV10-3 and TRBJ1-1; D is uncertain. The V gene lost 4 bases and the J gene lost 1 base, with 4 bases spanning the gap. Per germline, CDR1 ENHRY and CDR2 SYGVKD. This CDR3 has 12 amino acids.

This clonotype appeared many times. The chain uses TRBV2 and TRBJ1-2, with 10 positions matching TRBD1. This CDR3 spans 13 amino acids. Germline lookup yields CDR1 SNHLY and CDR2 FYNNEI. The junction had 0 bases not matched to a gene; V was cut back by 8 bases and J by 0 bases. The CDR3 DNA follows: TGTGCCAGCGGACAGGGGGCTAACTATGGCTACACCTTC. This encodes CASGQGANYGYTF.

The chain recombines TRBV20-1 with TRBJ2-6, with 7 bases aligning to TRBD1. The germline V gene has CDR1 DFQATT and CDR2 SNEGSKA (reference sequence). The V segment lost 2 bases and the J segment 3 bases; nucleotides outside the gene matches: 7. This CDR3 region has 16 residues. Here the CDR3 reads CSARLQTGIGANVLTF. The CDR3 coding sequence is TGCAGTGCTAGACTACAGACAGGGATTGGGGCCAACGTCCTGACTTTC.

This clonotype was counted between two and nine times. V gene TRBV10-3 combines with J gene TRBJ2-7; TRBD2 matches 13 bases. V was pared by 10 bases and J by 5 bases, with 20 bases of the junction left unmatched. This CDR3 has 18 amino acids. Germline CDR1 is ENHRY and CDR2 is SYGVKD. The CDR3 DNA follows: TGTGCCAACGGAAGGACTAGCGGGAGTTCGGCCCCATTTCACGAGCAGTACTTC. Amino acids: CANGRTSGSSAPFHEQYF.

The chain couples TRBV7-2 to TRBJ2-7; possibly TRBD1 for D (5 bases). Trimming took off 2 bases at V and 2 bases at J, with 7 bases between the two ends. The CDR3 contains 13 residues. In germline, CDR1 is SGHTA, CDR2 FQGNSA. CDR3 loop: CASSLMGPYEQYF. In DNA form, the CDR3 reads TGTGCCAGCAGCTTAATGGGGCCCTACGAGCAGTACTTC. Filled out from reference TRBV7-2 and TRBJ2-7, the complete variable domain reads GAGVSQSPSNKVTEKGKDVELRCDPISGHTALYWYRQSLGQGLEFLIYFQGNSAPDKSGLPSDRFSAERTGGSVSTLTIQRTQQEDSAVYLCASSLMGPYEQYFGPGTRLTVT.

This clonotype was recorded at least ten times. CDR3 in DNA: TGTGCCAGCAGAAGGGTGAACACTGAAGCTTTCTTT. It specifies CASRRVNTEAFF. The genes are TRBV2 and TRBJ1-1; D is ambiguous. V lost 6 bases, J lost 0 bases, and 5 bases lay in between. In germline, CDR1 is SNHLY, CDR2 FYNNEI. The CDR3 is made up of 12 amino acids.